This T cell receptor beta chain was documented in a study of blood T cell repertoires in COVID-19. The V and J ends lost 11 bases and 0 bases respectively, with 17 bases between them. Germline values: CDR1 ENHRY, CDR2 SYGVKD. CDR3 size: 15 residues. Produced via immunoSEQ multiplex PCR; TCRdb's table is partial and in-frame only. The sample includes about 43,000 clones, 83% seen only once; the top ten take 8% to 9%. This sequence originates from a man at least 80 years old in a cohort sampled during active COVID-19. The sequencing sample was made of peripheral blood. The chain uses TRBV10-3 and TRBJ2-1, with D perhaps matching TRBD2 (6 bases). CDR3 bases: TGTGCCGGAGCCTCGGGAGCGGCCTCCTACAATGAGCAGTTCTTC. Encoded protein: CAGASGAASYNEQFF.